This T cell receptor (beta chain) derives from a study of T-cell memory formation after mild COVID-19. The wider study: For the most part, TCR clusters were specific to one donor.

In its sample, this clonotype was seen a few times. The V gene end was trimmed by 6 bases and the J gene end by 5 bases; junction bases not matched to a gene: 11. The CDR3 length is 16 residues. The germline V gene encodes CDR1 LNHNV and CDR2 YYDKDF (reference sequence). 5'RACE primed from the constant segment yielded TCR alpha and TCR beta cDNA libraries bearing sample barcodes and UMIs. TCRdb called the 5' RACE reads again in MiXCR, with one record for every CDR3 protein. The table lists over 400,000 distinct CDR3 sequences, about 22% of them singletons. The sequenced sample was PBMCs or a T cell subset sorted from them (not recorded which). The V and J genes are TRBV15 and TRBJ2-3; 10 nucleotides align to TRBD1. This sequence was found in an adult woman who had mild COVID-19 (a few samples of this study predate the infection). Cell type and time point are not known. The CDR3 DNA reads TGTGCCACCAGTCCCGAGACAGGGGGCGAGGTAGATACGCAGTATTTT. Its translation is CATSPETGGEVDTQYF.